This TCR beta chain stems from a study of T cell repertoires in cytomegalovirus infection. Whole-study context: It was the public TCR beta signatures that indicated both CMV infection and matching HLA type. General study findings and limits: The ex vivo response was dominated by HLA-C-restricted CMV-specific TCR beta clonotypes. Public TCR beta family frequency separated CMV-and-HLA carriers, including in an independent cohort.

Of note for this clonotype: Its antigen is still unknown.

TCRdb reprocessed the reads with MiXCR, giving one entry per CDR3 protein. The sample carries fewer than 550,000 distinct CDR3 sequences, around 27% recorded once. This CDR3 is 16 amino acids long. V lost 5 bases and J lost 1, with 16 bases in between. Germline loops: CDR1 SGHTA, CDR2 FQGNSA. Specimen: PBMCs. V gene TRBV7-2 combines with J gene TRBJ2-3, with D hard to call. This sequence was found in a human donor in good health (CMV status not recorded). Some clones in this sample may be carry-over from other donors' samples. Here the CDR3 reads CASSPAPGLGTDTQYF. The CDR3 nucleotides read TGTGCCAGCAGCCCCGCCCCTGGGTTAGGCACAGATACGCAGTATTTT.